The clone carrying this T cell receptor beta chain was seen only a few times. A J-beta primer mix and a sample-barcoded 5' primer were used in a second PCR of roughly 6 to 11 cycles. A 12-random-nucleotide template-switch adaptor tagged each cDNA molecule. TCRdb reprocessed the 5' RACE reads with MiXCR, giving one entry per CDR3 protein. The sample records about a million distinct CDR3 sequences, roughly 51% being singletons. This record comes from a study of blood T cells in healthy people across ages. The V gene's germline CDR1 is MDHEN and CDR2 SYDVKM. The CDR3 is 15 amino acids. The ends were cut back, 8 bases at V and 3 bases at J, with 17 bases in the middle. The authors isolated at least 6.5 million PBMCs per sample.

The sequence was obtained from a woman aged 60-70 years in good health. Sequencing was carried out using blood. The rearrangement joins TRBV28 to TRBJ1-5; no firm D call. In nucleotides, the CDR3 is TGTGCCAGCTGCCGGGCAGTGGTCTACAATCAGCCCCAGCATTTT. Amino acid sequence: CASCRAVVYNQPQHF.